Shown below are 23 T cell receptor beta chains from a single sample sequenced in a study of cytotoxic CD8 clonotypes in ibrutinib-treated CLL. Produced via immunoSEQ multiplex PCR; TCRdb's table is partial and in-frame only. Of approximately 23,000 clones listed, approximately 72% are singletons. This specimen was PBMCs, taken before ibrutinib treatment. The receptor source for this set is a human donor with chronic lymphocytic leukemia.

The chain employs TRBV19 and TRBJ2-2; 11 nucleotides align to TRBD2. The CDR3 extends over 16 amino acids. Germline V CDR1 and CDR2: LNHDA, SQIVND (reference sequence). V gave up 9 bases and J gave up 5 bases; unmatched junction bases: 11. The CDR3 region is CASSETSGKVTGELFF. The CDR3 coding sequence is TGTGCCAGCTCCGAGACTAGCGGGAAGGTAACCGGGGAGCTGTTTTTT.

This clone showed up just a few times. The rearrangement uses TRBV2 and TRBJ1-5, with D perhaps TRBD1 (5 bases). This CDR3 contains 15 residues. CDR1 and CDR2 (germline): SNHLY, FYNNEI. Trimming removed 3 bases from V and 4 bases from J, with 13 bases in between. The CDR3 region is CASSDWQGSNQPQHF. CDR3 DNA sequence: TGTGCCAGCAGTGATTGGCAGGGTAGTAATCAGCCCCAGCATTTT.

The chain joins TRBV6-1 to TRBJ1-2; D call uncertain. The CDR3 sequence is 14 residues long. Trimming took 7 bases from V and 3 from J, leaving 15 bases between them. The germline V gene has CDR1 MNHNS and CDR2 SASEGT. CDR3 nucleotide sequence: TGTGCCAGCAACAACCGACGGATACACTATGGCTACACCTTC. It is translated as CASNNRRIHYGYTF.

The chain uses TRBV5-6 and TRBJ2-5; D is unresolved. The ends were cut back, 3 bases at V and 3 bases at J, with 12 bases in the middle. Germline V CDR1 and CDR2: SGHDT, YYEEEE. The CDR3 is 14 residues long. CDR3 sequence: CASSWLSGEETQYF. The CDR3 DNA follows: TGTGCCAGCAGCTGGCTGTCTGGGGAAGAGACCCAGTACTTC.

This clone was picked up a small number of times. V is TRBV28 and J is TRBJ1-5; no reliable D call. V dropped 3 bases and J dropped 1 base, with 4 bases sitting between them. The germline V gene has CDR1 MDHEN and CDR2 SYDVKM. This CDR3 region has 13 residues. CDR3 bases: TGTGCCAGCAGTTTGAACAGCAATCAGCCCCAGCATTTT. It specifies CASSLNSNQPQHF.

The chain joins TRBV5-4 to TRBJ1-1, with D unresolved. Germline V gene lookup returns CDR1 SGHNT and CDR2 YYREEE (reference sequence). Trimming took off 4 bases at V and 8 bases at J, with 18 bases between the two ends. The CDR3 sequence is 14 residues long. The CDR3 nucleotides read TGTGCCAGCAGCCTTGGAGTACAGAAGACGGAAGCTTTCTTT. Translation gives CASSLGVQKTEAFF.

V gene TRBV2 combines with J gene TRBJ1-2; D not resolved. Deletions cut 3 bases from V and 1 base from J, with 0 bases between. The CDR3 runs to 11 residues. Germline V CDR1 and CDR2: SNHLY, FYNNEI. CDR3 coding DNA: TGTGCCAGCAGTGATAACTATGGCTACACCTTC. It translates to CASSDNYGYTF.

Here the CDR3 DNA reads TGTGCCAGCAGCTCGAGAGGTTATACTGAAGCTTTCTTT. It translates to CASSSRGYTEAFF. The rearrangement links TRBV5-4 to TRBJ1-1; no definite D call. The ends were cut back, 3 bases at V and 5 bases at J, with 11 bases in the middle. This CDR3 spans 13 amino acids. In germline, CDR1 is SGHNT, CDR2 YYREEE (reference sequence). Drawing the rest from reference TRBV5-4 and TRBJ1-1, the complete variable domain is ETGVTQSPTHLIKTRGQQVTLRCSSQSGHNTVSWYQQALGQGPQFIFQYYREEENGRGNFPPRFSGLQFPNYSSELNVNALELDDSALYLCASSSRGYTEAFFGQGTRLTVV.

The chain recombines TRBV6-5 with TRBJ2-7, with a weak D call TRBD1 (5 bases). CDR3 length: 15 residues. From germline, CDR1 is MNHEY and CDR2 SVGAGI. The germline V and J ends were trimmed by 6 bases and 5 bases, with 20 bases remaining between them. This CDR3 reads CASRPFKPGKDEQYF. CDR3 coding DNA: TGTGCCAGCAGACCCTTCAAACCAGGGAAAGACGAGCAGTACTTC.

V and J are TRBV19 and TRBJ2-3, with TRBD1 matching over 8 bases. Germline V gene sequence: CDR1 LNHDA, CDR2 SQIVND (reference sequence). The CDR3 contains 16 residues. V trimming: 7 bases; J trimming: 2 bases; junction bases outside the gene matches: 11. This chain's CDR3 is CASTPAPRGPTDTQYF. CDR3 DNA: TGTGCCAGTACCCCGGCCCCCAGGGGGCCCACAGATACGCAGTATTTT.

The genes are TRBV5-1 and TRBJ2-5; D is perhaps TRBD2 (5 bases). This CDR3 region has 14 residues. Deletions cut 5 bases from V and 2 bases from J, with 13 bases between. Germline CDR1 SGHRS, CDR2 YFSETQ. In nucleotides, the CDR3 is TGCGCCAGCAGACGTTTTACGGGGCAAGAGACCCAGTACTTC. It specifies CASRRFTGQETQYF.

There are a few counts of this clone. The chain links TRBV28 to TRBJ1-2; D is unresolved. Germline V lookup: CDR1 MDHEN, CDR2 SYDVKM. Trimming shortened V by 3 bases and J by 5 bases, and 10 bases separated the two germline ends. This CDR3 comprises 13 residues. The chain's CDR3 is CASSFRTEYGYTF. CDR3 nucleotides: TGTGCCAGCAGTTTCCGGACGGAATATGGCTACACCTTC.

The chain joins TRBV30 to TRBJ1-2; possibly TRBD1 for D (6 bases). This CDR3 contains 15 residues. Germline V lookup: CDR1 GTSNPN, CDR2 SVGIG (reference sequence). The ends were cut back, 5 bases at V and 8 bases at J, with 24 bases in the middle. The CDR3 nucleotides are TGTGCCTGGTCCCGGGACACAGAAAGACTGAGGGGCTACACCTTC. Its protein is CAWSRDTERLRGYTF. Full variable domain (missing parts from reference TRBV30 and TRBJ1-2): SQTIHQWPATLVQPVGSPLSLECTVEGTSNPNLYWYRQAAGRGLQLLFYSVGIGQISSEVPQNLSASRPQDRQFILSSKKLLLSDSGFYLCAWSRDTERLRGYTFGSGTRLTVV.

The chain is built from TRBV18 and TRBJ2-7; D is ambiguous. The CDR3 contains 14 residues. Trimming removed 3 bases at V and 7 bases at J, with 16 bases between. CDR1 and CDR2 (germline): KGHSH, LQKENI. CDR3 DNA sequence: TGTGCCAGCTCACCGGGCCAAAACTCCGGAGAGCAGTACTTC. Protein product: CASSPGQNSGEQYF.

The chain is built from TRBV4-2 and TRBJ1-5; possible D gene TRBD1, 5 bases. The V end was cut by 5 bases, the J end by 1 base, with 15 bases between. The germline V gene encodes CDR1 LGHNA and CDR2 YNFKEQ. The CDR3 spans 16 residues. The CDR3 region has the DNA TGTGCCAGCAGCTCAAGTTACAGGAGAAGCAATCAGCCCCAGCATTTT. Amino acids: CASSSSYRRSNQPQHF.

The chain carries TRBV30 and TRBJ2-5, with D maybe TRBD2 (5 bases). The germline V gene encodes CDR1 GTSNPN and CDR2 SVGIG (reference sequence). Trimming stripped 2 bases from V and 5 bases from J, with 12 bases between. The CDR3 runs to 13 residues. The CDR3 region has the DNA TGTGCCTGGAGTTCAGAGTGGAGGGAGACCCAGTACTTC. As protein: CAWSSEWRETQYF.

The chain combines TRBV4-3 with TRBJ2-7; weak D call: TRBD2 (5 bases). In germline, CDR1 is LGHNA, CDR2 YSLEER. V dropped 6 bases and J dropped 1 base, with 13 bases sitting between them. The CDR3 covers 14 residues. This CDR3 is CASRGDLMSYEQYF. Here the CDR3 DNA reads TGCGCCAGCAGGGGAGACCTAATGTCCTACGAGCAGTACTTC.

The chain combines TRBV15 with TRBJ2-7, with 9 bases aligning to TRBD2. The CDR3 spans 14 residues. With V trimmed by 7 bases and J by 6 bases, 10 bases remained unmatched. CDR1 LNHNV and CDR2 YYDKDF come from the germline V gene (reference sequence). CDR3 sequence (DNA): TGTGCCACCAAATGGAGTAGCGGGAGCTCCGAGCAGTACTTC. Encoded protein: CATKWSSGSSEQYF.

The CDR3 DNA is TGTGCCATCAGTGAAGCAGACAGGGGGCGTACTGAAGCTTTCTTT. Protein sequence: CAISEADRGRTEAFF. This chain connects TRBV10-3 to TRBJ1-1, with TRBD1 matching over 10 bases. The V and J ends lost 3 bases and 5 bases, in that order; junction bases with no gene match: 6. The CDR3 loop spans 15 amino acids. Germline CDR1 and CDR2: ENHRY and SYGVKD.

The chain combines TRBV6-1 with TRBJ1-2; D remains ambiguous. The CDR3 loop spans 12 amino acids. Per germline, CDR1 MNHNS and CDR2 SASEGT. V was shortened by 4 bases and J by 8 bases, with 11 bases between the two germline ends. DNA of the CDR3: TGTGCCAGCAGTGTGTGGACGTCGGGCTACACCTTC. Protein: CASSVWTSGYTF.

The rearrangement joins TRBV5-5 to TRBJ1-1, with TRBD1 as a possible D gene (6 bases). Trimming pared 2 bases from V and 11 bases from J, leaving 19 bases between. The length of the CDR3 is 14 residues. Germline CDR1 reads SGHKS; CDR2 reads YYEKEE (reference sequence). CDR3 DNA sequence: TGTGCCAGCAGCTTCGAGGGGAGGGCAGGGGAGGCTTTCTTT. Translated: CASSFEGRAGEAFF. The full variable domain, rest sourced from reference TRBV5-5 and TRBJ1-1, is DAGVTQSPTHLIKTRGQQVTLRCSPISGHKSVSWYQQVLGQGPQFIFQYYEKEERGRGNFPDRFSARQFPNYSSELNVNALLLGDSALYLCASSFEGRAGEAFFGQGTRLTVV.

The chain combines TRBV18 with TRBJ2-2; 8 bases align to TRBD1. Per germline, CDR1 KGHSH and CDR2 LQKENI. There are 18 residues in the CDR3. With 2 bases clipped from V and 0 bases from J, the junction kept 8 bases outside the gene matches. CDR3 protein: CASSPTSTGVSNTGELFF. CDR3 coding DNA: TGTGCCAGCTCACCAACTTCGACAGGGGTCTCGAACACCGGGGAGCTGTTTTTT.

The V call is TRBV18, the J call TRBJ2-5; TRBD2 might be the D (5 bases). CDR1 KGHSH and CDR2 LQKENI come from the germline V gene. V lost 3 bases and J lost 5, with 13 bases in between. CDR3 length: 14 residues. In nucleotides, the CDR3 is TGTGCCAGCTCACCCTCCGGGATCCGGGAGACCCAGTACTTC. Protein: CASSPSGIRETQYF.